Listed here are 3 T cell receptor beta chains from one sample, sequenced in a study of blood T cell repertoires in COVID-19. The assay was immunoSEQ multiplex PCR, and TCRdb's table has in-frame clones only and misses some. The data show about 24,000 clones, roughly nine tenths seen once. Sequencing used peripheral blood. These receptors all come from a woman between 65 and 79 years old with active COVID-19.

The genes are TRBV7-6 and TRBJ1-2, with D perhaps matching TRBD1 (6 bases). This CDR3 is 15 amino acids long. Germline V lookup: CDR1 SGHVS, CDR2 FNYEAQ. The V end lost 2 bases, the J end lost 2 bases, and 12 bases lay between the germline ends. This CDR3 is CASSLLGAQNYGYTF. CDR3 bases: TGTGCCAGCAGCTTACTGGGGGCGCAAAACTATGGCTACACCTTC.

The chain has TRBV7-2 and TRBJ1-1; D is possibly TRBD1 (6 bases). Trimming stripped 3 bases from V and 4 bases from J, with 15 bases between. The CDR3 is made up of 15 amino acids. Germline assignment: CDR1 SGHTA and CDR2 FQGNSA. The CDR3 DNA is TGTGCCAGCAGCTTGATGACGGGGGGCGGCACTGAAGCTTTCTTT. Translated, it gives CASSLMTGGGTEAFF.

This rearrangement joins TRBV7-3 to TRBJ2-1, with D possibly matching TRBD2 (6 bases). The germline gives CDR1 SGHTA, CDR2 FQGTGA. Trimming left V 4 bases short and J 7 bases short, with 14 bases between. CDR3 size: 14 residues. The CDR3: CASSSWVGGNEQFF. CDR3 in DNA: TGTGCCAGCAGCTCTTGGGTCGGGGGTAATGAGCAGTTCTTC.